Listed below are T cell receptor beta chains from one sample, sequenced in a study of beta chain features in type 1 diabetes. Libraries were prepared by immunoSEQ multiplex PCR; TCRdb keeps only in-frame clonotypes and omits some of them. The sample lists around 140,000 clones, about 10% occurring once. Material: naive CD4+ T cells from blood. These receptors were taken from a man in his late teens or twenties in good health. CDR3s include the opening cysteine and the closing phenylalanine or tryptophan. A D gene is named only where the DNA matches it firmly. Size is omitted from some rows. Given values are once, few, many or a class for expanded clones.

j_call	clone_size	d_call	v_call	cdr3_length	cdr3_aa	cdr3_nt
TRBJ2-7	NA	TRBD1	TRBV27	16	CASSPLTGTGRNEQYF	TGTGCCAGCAGTCCATTAACCGGGACAGGGAGGAACGAGCAGTACTTC
TRBJ2-5	NA	NA	TRBV7-2	13	CASSTTRGKTQYF	TGTGCCAGCAGCACTACCAGGGGTAAGACCCAGTACTTC
TRBJ2-7	few	TRBD1	TRBV6-5	14	CASSWGQGIGEQYF	TGTGCCAGCAGTTGGGGACAGGGTATCGGCGAGCAGTACTTC
TRBJ2-1	NA	TRBD1	TRBV5-1	13	CASSPQGADEQFF	TGCGCCAGCAGCCCCCAGGGGGCCGATGAGCAGTTCTTC
TRBJ2-3	few	TRBD2	TRBV6-4	17	CASSDSPAGGGTDTQYF	TGTGCCAGCAGTGACTCCCCAGCTGGCGGGGGTACAGATACGCAGTATTTT
TRBJ1-5	few	TRBD1	TRBV7-2	13	CASSGDRDQPQHF	TGTGCCAGCAGCGGCGACAGGGATCAGCCCCAGCATTTT
TRBJ2-3	few	NA	TRBV5-6	17	CASSLEGGGATPDTQYF	TGTGCCAGCAGCTTGGAAGGTGGAGGGGCGACCCCGGATACGCAGTATTTT
TRBJ2-3	many	NA	TRBV30	11	CAWSGGDTQYF	TGTGCCTGGAGTGGAGGGGATACGCAGTATTTT
TRBJ2-7	few	NA	TRBV28	14	CASSLQGPLNEQYF	TGTGCCAGCAGTTTACAGGGGCCCCTCAACGAGCAGTACTTC
TRBJ2-3	NA	TRBD2	TRBV4-1	22	CASSHPGTSGGAPLVQTDTQYF	TGCGCCAGCAGCCATCCCGGGACTAGCGGGGGGGCACCGCTTGTACAGACAGATACGCAGTATTTT
TRBJ2-2	many	NA	TRBV23-1	11	CASSRAGELFF	TGCGCCAGCAGCCGGGCCGGGGAGCTGTTTTTT
TRBJ2-5	few	NA	TRBV9	14	CASSPPSTQETQYF	TGTGCCAGCAGCCCCCCGAGCACCCAAGAGACCCAGTACTTC
TRBJ2-3	NA	NA	TRBV6-6	13	CASSYSRGDTQYF	TGTGCCAGCAGTTACTCGAGAGGTGACACGCAGTATTTT
TRBJ1-4	few	NA	TRBV7-8	14	CASSWTDSTEKLFF	TGTGCCAGCAGCTGGACGGACAGTACTGAAAAACTGTTTTTT
TRBJ2-6	NA	NA	TRBV27	13	CASRQAGANVLTF	TGTGCCAGCAGGCAGGCTGGGGCCAACGTCCTGACTTTC
TRBJ1-2	few	TRBD1	TRBV4-3	17	CASSQDWDRGANYGYTF	TGCGCCAGCAGCCAAGATTGGGACAGGGGTGCCAACTATGGCTACACCTTC
TRBJ2-1	few	TRBD1	TRBV5-4	17	CASSSDLRGTGDHEQFF	TGTGCCAGCAGCTCCGATTTGAGGGGGACAGGGGACCATGAGCAGTTCTTC
TRBJ2-5	few	TRBD1	TRBV2	15	CASSGFGTEKETQYF	TGTGCCAGCAGTGGGTTCGGGACAGAAAAAGAGACCCAGTACTTC
TRBJ1-4	NA	TRBD1	TRBV5-1	14	CASSLGQGAWELFF	TGCGCCAGCAGCTTGGGACAGGGGGCGTGGGAACTGTTTTTT
TRBJ2-5	few	TRBD2	TRBV6-6	16	CASSYSSLAGKETQYF	TGTGCCAGCAGTTACTCGAGCCTAGCGGGGAAAGAGACCCAGTACTTC
TRBJ2-7	NA	TRBD2	TRBV19	14	CASSAGLADYEQYF	TGTGCCAGTAGTGCGGGACTAGCGGACTACGAGCAGTACTTC
TRBJ1-6	few	NA	TRBV5-1	19	CASSLAAGQSSSYNSPLHF	TGCGCCAGCAGCTTGGCCGCGGGGCAGTCGAGCTCCTATAATTCACCCCTCCACTTT
TRBJ2-1	NA	TRBD2	TRBV7-8	15	CASSLDRGGYNEQFF	TGTGCCAGCAGCTTAGATAGGGGAGGGTACAATGAGCAGTTCTTC
TRBJ2-1	NA	TRBD1	TRBV27	18	CASSFLLTGTGAYNEQFF	TGTGCCAGCAGTTTTCTCCTAACCGGGACAGGGGCCTACAATGAGCAGTTCTTC
TRBJ1-6	few	NA	TRBV7-9	14	CASSLGHPNSPLHF	TGTGCCAGCAGCTTAGGACACCCGAATTCACCCCTCCACTTT
TRBJ2-7	NA	NA	TRBV12-5	14	CASGPRDNAYEQYF	TGTGCTAGTGGTCCCCGGGACAACGCCTACGAGCAGTACTTC
TRBJ2-5	few	NA	TRBV5-1	13	CASSRGAQETQYF	TGCGCCAGCAGCAGGGGTGCCCAAGAGACCCAGTACTTC
TRBJ1-5	NA	NA	TRBV18	16	CASSPPEGAGDQPQHF	TGTGCCAGCTCACCACCGGAAGGGGCTGGTGATCAGCCCCAGCATTTT
TRBJ2-2	NA	NA	TRBV27	15	CASSSRTTNTGELFF	TGTGCCAGCAGTTCCCGGACAACGAACACCGGGGAGCTGTTTTTT
TRBJ2-7	few	TRBD2	TRBV5-4	13	CASSPGGAGEQYF	TGTGCCAGCAGCCCCGGGGGGGCGGGGGAGCAGTACTTC
TRBJ1-1	NA	NA	TRBV27	14	CASTPSTERPEAFF	TGTGCCAGCACCCCCTCGACAGAACGGCCTGAAGCTTTCTTT
TRBJ1-5	NA	NA	TRBV6-5	13	CASSYGAAQPQHF	TGTGCCAGCAGTTACGGTGCCGCGCAGCCCCAGCATTTT
TRBJ1-1	NA	NA	TRBV9	13	CASSGARGTEAFF	TGTGCCAGCAGCGGAGCCAGGGGAACTGAAGCTTTCTTT
TRBJ2-3	NA	TRBD2	TRBV5-4	14	CASHSGGSTDTQYF	TGTGCCAGCCATAGCGGGGGAAGCACAGATACGCAGTATTTT
TRBJ2-1	few	NA	TRBV6-5	15	CASSRGVFPGNEQFF	TGTGCCAGCAGTCGCGGGGTCTTCCCAGGTAATGAGCAGTTCTTC
TRBJ2-2	few	TRBD2	TRBV19	14	CASSIGLVPGELFF	TGTGCCAGTAGTATTGGACTAGTTCCCGGGGAGCTGTTTTTT
TRBJ2-7	NA	TRBD1	TRBV7-2	15	CASSYQGQGNYEQYF	TGTGCCAGCAGCTACCAGGGACAGGGGAACTACGAGCAGTACTTC
TRBJ2-2	NA	TRBD2	TRBV15	16	CATSRDPSSGVGELFF	TGTGCCACCAGCAGAGATCCTTCTAGCGGGGTTGGGGAGCTGTTTTTT
TRBJ2-1	NA	TRBD2	TRBV4-2	16	CASSQDAGGGDNEQFF	TGTGCCAGCAGCCAAGATGCTGGCGGGGGGGATAATGAGCAGTTCTTC
TRBJ2-1	few	TRBD2	TRBV5-1	15	CASSLRLAGSNEQFF	TGCGCCAGCAGCTTGCGGCTAGCGGGAAGCAATGAGCAGTTCTTC
TRBJ2-7	NA	NA	TRBV18	14	CASSVYQGTGEQYF	TGTGCCAGCTCAGTCTACCAGGGGACGGGCGAGCAGTACTTC
TRBJ2-3	many	TRBD2	TRBV4-3	15	CASSQETSGGKTQYF	TGCGCCAGCAGCCAAGAAACTAGCGGTGGGAAGACGCAGTATTTT
TRBJ2-1	many	NA	TRBV7-9	13	CASSTWTNNEQFF	TGTGCCAGCAGCACCTGGACAAACAATGAGCAGTTCTTC
TRBJ1-2	NA	TRBD1	TRBV19	14	CASTGGTGHYGYTF	TGTGCCAGTACGGGGGGGACAGGGCACTATGGCTACACCTTC
TRBJ2-5	NA	NA	TRBV4-3	15	CASSQEVLIQETQYF	TGCGCCAGCAGCCAAGAAGTACTGATTCAAGAGACCCAGTACTTC